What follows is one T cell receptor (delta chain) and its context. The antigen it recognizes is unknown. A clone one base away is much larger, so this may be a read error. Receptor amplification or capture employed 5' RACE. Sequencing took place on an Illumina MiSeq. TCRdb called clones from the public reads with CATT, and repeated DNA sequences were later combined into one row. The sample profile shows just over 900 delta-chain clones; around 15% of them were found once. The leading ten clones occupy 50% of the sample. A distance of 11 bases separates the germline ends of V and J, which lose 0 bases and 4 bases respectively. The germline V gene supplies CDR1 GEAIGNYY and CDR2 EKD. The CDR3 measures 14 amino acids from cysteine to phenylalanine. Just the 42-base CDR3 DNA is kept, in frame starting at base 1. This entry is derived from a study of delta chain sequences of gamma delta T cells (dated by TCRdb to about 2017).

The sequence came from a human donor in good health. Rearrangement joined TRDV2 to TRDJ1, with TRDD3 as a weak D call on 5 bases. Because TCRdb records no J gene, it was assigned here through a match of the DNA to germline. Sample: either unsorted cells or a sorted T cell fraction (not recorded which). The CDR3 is CACDTVGFFDKLIF. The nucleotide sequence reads TGTGCCTGTGACACCGTGGGGTTTTTCGATAAACTCATCTTT.